The next 6 T cell receptor beta chains were all read from a single sample in a study of blood T cell repertoires in COVID-19. Measured with immunoSEQ multiplex PCR; TCRdb has only the in-frame clones, and not every one. The data show fewer than 90,000 clones, around 87% seen once. The material sequenced was peripheral blood. The receptors here all came from a male donor with acute or convalescent COVID-19.

The chain joins TRBV5-1 to TRBJ2-1; 10 nucleotides match TRBD2. The CDR3 sequence is 16 residues long. J gave up 4 bases and V 0 bases, and 4 bases lay outside the gene matches. Looked up from germline, CDR1 is SGHRS and CDR2 is YFSETQ. The CDR3: CASSLAQRGGYNEQFF. The CDR3 DNA reads TGCGCCAGCAGCTTGGCCCAGCGGGGGGGGTACAATGAGCAGTTCTTC. Supplemented by reference TRBV5-1 and TRBJ2-1, the full variable domain reads KAGVTQTPRYLIKTRGQQVTLSCSPISGHRSVSWYQQTPGQGLQFLFEYFSETQRNKGNFPGRFSGRQFSNSRSEMNVSTLELGDSALYLCASSLAQRGGYNEQFFGPGTRLTVL.

J is TRBJ2-5 and V is TRBV28, with 11 positions matching TRBD2. J lost 1 base, V lost 2 bases, and 0 bases had no gene match. Germline V gives CDR1 MDHEN, CDR2 SYDVKM. The CDR3 runs to 15 residues. The CDR3 nucleotides read TGTGCCAGCAGTTTACTAGCGGGGGGCCAAGAGACCCAGTACTTC. Amino acid sequence: CASSLLAGGQETQYF.

This clone was picked up a small number of times. The rearrangement joins TRBV5-1 to TRBJ2-3; no definite D call. V shed 4 bases and J shed 2 bases, with 11 bases lying between them. The CDR3 extends over 14 amino acids. Germline CDR1 and CDR2: SGHRS and YFSETQ. In DNA, the CDR3 is TGCGCCAGCAGCGTGCTACTGCCCACAGATACGCAGTATTTT. Amino acids: CASSVLLPTDTQYF.

The chain recombines TRBV2 with TRBJ2-2; TRBD1 aligns across 11 bases. There are 16 residues in the CDR3. CDR1 and CDR2 from the germline V gene are SNHLY and FYNNEI. Trimming at V came to 6 bases and at J to 5 bases, leaving 8 bases not matched to a gene. The chain's CDR3 is CASRLGGTGGTGELFF. The CDR3 region has the DNA TGTGCCAGCAGACTTGGCGGGACAGGGGGAACCGGGGAGCTGTTTTTT.

The chain employs TRBV6-5 and TRBJ2-5; TRBD2 agrees at 7 bases. The CDR3 is 14 amino acids. V was clipped by 8 bases and J by 0 bases; unmatched bases: 6. From germline, CDR1 is MNHEY and CDR2 SVGAGI. Here the CDR3 DNA reads TGTGCCAGCCGGTCGGGGGGAAACCAAGAGACCCAGTACTTC. Translation: CASRSGGNQETQYF.

The chain combines TRBV19 with TRBJ2-5; 7 bases line up with TRBD1. Trimming took 5 bases from V and 2 from J; bases not matched to a gene: 8. The germline gives CDR1 LNHDA, CDR2 SQIVND (reference sequence). The CDR3 is made up of 15 amino acids. CDR3 amino acids: CASSPPGTAQETQYF. CDR3 bases: TGTGCCAGTAGTCCGCCTGGGACAGCTCAAGAGACCCAGTACTTC.